These 18 T cell receptor beta chains were all obtained from the same sample, sequenced in a study of Tregs in tolerant kidney transplant recipients. Profiled with immunoSEQ multiplex PCR; TCRdb holds only in-frame clones, not every one. The sample carries about 69,000 clones, around 90% recorded once. Sequencing used CD4+ T cells from blood, obtained before the transplant. The receptors derive from a human donor who received a combined kidney and bone marrow transplant.

The V and J genes are TRBV5-5 and TRBJ2-7; D might be TRBD1 (6 bases). This CDR3 comprises 12 residues. Trimming took off 4 bases at V and 5 bases at J, with 10 bases between the two ends. The V gene's germline CDR1 is SGHKS and CDR2 YYEKEE (reference sequence). The CDR3 sequence is CASSPDSDEQYF. The DNA of the CDR3 is TGTGCCAGCAGCCCGGACAGCGACGAGCAGTACTTC.

The chain uses TRBV30 and TRBJ2-7; maybe TRBD1 (6 bases). V lost 2 bases, J lost 1 base, and 9 bases lay in between. Germline assignment: CDR1 GTSNPN and CDR2 SVGIG (reference sequence). The CDR3 is made up of 13 amino acids. CDR3 protein: CAWSRDKSYEQYF. The CDR3 bases are TGTGCCTGGAGTAGGGACAAATCCTACGAGCAGTACTTC.

J is TRBJ2-3 and V is TRBV4-2; tentatively, D is TRBD2 (5 bases). CDR3 size: 17 residues. The V end was cut by 0 bases, the J end by 2 bases, with 15 bases between. The germline CDR1 and CDR2 sequences are LGHNA and YNFKEQ. DNA for the CDR3: TGTGCCAGCAGCCAAGATGGTTCGGAGCGGAACACAGATACGCAGTATTTT. Its protein is CASSQDGSERNTDTQYF.

The gene calls are TRBV15 and TRBJ2-7; no clear D gene. The CDR3 loop spans 18 amino acids. The germline V gene has CDR1 LNHNV and CDR2 YYDKDF (reference sequence). Trimming took 0 bases from V and 4 from J, leaving 22 bases between them. Written as DNA, the CDR3 is TGTGCCACCAGCAGAGATAAAGATTTGATTCCACGCGTTTACGAGCAGTACTTC. This sequence encodes CATSRDKDLIPRVYEQYF.

The CDR3 loop reads CASSPEGYQPQHF. The CDR3 nucleotides read TGCGCCAGCAGCCCCGAGGGTTATCAGCCCCAGCATTTT. The rearrangement links TRBV5-1 to TRBJ1-5; D unclear. CDR1 is SGHRS and CDR2 is YFSETQ in the germline V gene. CDR3 length: 13 residues. V was shortened by 4 bases and J by 5 bases, with 10 bases between the two germline ends.

This sequence joins TRBV5-4 and TRBJ2-2; the D gene is possibly TRBD1 (6 bases). The V end lost 3 bases, the J end lost 0 bases, and 12 bases lay between the germline ends. Germline CDR1 and CDR2: SGHNT and YYREEE (reference sequence). The CDR3 has 16 residues. For the CDR3, the DNA is TGTGCCAGCAGCTCGTCAGGGGACGCGAACACCGGGGAGCTGTTTTTT. This sequence encodes CASSSSGDANTGELFF.

The chain employs TRBV2 and TRBJ1-5; maybe TRBD1 (6 bases). The CDR3 spans 15 residues. From germline, CDR1 is SNHLY and CDR2 FYNNEI. V shed 5 bases and J shed 7 bases, with 18 bases lying between them. This chain's CDR3 is CASSQGSTGRQPQHF. In nucleotides, the CDR3 is TGTGCCAGCAGTCAGGGGAGTACAGGGCGGCAGCCCCAGCATTTT.

The sample holds one count of this clone. This sequence joins TRBV19 and TRBJ1-2; no clear D. The CDR3 consists of 15 residues. Trimming removed 3 bases at V and 8 bases at J, with 19 bases between. Germline loops: CDR1 LNHDA, CDR2 SQIVND (reference sequence). The CDR3 DNA reads as TGTGCCAGTAGTATTCTCTCCTCGGGAGATGGGGGCTACACCTTC. As protein: CASSILSSGDGGYTF.

The chain couples TRBV5-1 to TRBJ1-2, with unresolved D. Trimming stripped 1 base from V and 8 bases from J, with 30 bases between. The CDR3 totals 19 residues. The germline V gene has CDR1 SGHRS and CDR2 YFSETQ. The CDR3 nucleotides read TGCGCCAGCAGCTTGTTCGGGTTACTAGGAACTCTTATTTTCGCGGGCTACACCTTC. Translated, it gives CASSLFGLLGTLIFAGYTF.

This clone was counted ten times or more. This sequence joins TRBV6-6 and TRBJ1-2, with 7 bases fitting TRBD1. The V gene end was trimmed by 9 bases and the J gene end by 2 bases; junction bases not matched to a gene: 3. CDR3 length: 12 residues. In germline, CDR1 is MNHNY, CDR2 SVGAGI (reference sequence). The CDR3 is CASKQGNYGYTF. CDR3 in DNA: TGTGCCAGTAAACAGGGGAACTATGGCTACACCTTC.

The rearrangement links TRBV13 to TRBJ2-3; 13 positions match TRBD2. Germline CDR1 PRHDT, CDR2 FYEKMQ (reference sequence). V dropped 4 bases and J dropped 5; count of bases not matched to a gene: 6. The CDR3 has 16 amino acids. The DNA for the CDR3 is TGTGCCAGCAGCTCCCGACTAGCGGGAGGAATAGATACGCAGTATTTT. Protein product: CASSSRLAGGIDTQYF.

This chain links TRBV6-1 with TRBJ1-4; D may be TRBD1 (5 bases). The V and J ends lost 6 bases and 8 bases respectively, with 13 bases between them. CDR1 is MNHNS and CDR2 is SASEGT in the germline V gene. This CDR3 comprises 13 residues. The CDR3 is CASRGREGEKLFF. CDR3 nucleotides: TGTGCCAGCAGGGGCAGGGAGGGCGAAAAACTGTTTTTT.

This clone occurred once. The chain joins TRBV4-1 to TRBJ2-2; D is ambiguous. The CDR3 sequence is 13 residues long. Trimming removed 0 bases at V and 9 bases at J, with 8 bases between. Germline V gene sequence: CDR1 MGHRA, CDR2 YSYEKL. DNA for the CDR3: TGCGCCAGCAGCCAAGATGACTTGAGGGAGCTGTTTTTT. Translating it yields CASSQDDLRELFF.

This sequence joins TRBV10-3 and TRBJ1-4; 7 bases fit TRBD1. The germline CDR1 and CDR2 sequences are ENHRY and SYGVKD. This CDR3 contains 15 residues. The V segment lost 4 bases and the J segment 3 bases; nucleotides outside the gene matches: 5. The CDR3, as DNA: TGTGCCATCAGTGGGGCGACAGGGTCTAATGAAAAACTGTTTTTT. It is translated as CAISGATGSNEKLFF.

The CDR3 DNA reads TGTGCCACCAGTAAACCAACTAACAAGGTTGACATTCAGTACTTC. Encoded protein: CATSKPTNKVDIQYF. The rearrangement joins TRBV15 to TRBJ2-4, with D unclear. Germline lookup yields CDR1 LNHNV and CDR2 YYDKDF (reference sequence). CDR3 length: 15 residues. The germline V and J ends were trimmed by 6 bases and 8 bases, with 20 bases remaining between them.

This clone has just one count. V gene TRBV7-9 combines with J gene TRBJ1-1, with D uncertain. The CDR3 consists of 13 residues. V lost 6 bases, J lost 1 base, and 9 bases lay in between. Germline V gives CDR1 SEHNR, CDR2 FQNEAQ (reference sequence). The CDR3: CASRFGENTEAFF. The CDR3 DNA reads as TGTGCCAGCAGATTCGGGGAGAACACTGAAGCTTTCTTT.

The chain combines TRBV7-2 with TRBJ2-1; possibly TRBD1 for D (6 bases). Germline CDR1 and CDR2: SGHTA and FQGNSA. This CDR3 is 15 amino acids long. V dropped 5 bases and J dropped 4 bases, with 15 bases sitting between them. The CDR3 region has the DNA TGTGCCAGCAGCCTTCGGGGACAAACTTACAATGAGCAGTTCTTC. Protein: CASSLRGQTYNEQFF.

This clone was seen a handful of times. The chain couples TRBV6-1 to TRBJ1-2; the match to TRBD1 covers 7 bases. CDR3 size: 14 residues. Germline V gene lookup returns CDR1 MNHNS and CDR2 SASEGT. J was trimmed by 4 bases and V by 6 bases; bases with no gene match: 8. CDR3 sequence reads: CASSQTGQSYGYTF. Here the CDR3 DNA reads TGTGCCAGCAGCCAAACGGGACAGAGCTATGGCTACACCTTC.